The 21 T cell receptor beta chains presented below share a single source sample, sequenced in a study of CD8+CD57+ T cells in acquired aplastic anemia. Genomic DNA provided the template from which TCR beta VDJ and CDR3 profiles were obtained. TCRdb re-called the reads through MiXCR, storing one row per CDR3 protein. Altogether fewer than 250,000 distinct CDR3 sequences are present, less than 70% being singletons, with the ten largest covering about 16%. Sequenced sample: sorted CD4+, CD8+, or CD8+CD57+ T cells (not recorded which) from PBMCs. These receptors were taken from a human donor in good health, serving as a control.

The rearrangement joins TRBV19 to TRBJ2-7; 10 bases are a match to TRBD2. There are 15 residues in the CDR3. From germline, CDR1 is LNHDA and CDR2 SQIVND (reference sequence). With 5 bases clipped from V and 2 bases from J, the junction kept 6 bases outside the gene matches. The CDR3 reads CASSPELAGAYEQYF. The CDR3, as DNA: TGTGCCAGTAGTCCCGAGCTAGCGGGAGCCTACGAGCAGTACTTC.

The count of this clonotype is one. The chain recombines TRBV20-1 with TRBJ2-7; D is unresolved. The CDR3 is 15 residues long. Trimming took 1 base from V and 2 from J, leaving 15 bases between them. Looked up from germline, CDR1 is DFQATT and CDR2 is SNEGSKA (reference sequence). The CDR3 nucleotides read TGCAGTGCTAGAGTCGTAACGCCTACCACCTACGAGCAGTACTTC. Its protein product is CSARVVTPTTYEQYF.

There are many counts of this clonotype. This sequence joins TRBV7-2 and TRBJ2-5, with D possibly being TRBD2 (5 bases). V gave up 1 base and J gave up 2 bases, with 11 bases separating them. Germline assignment: CDR1 SGHTA and CDR2 FQGNSA. The CDR3 is 15 residues long. For the CDR3, the DNA is TGTGCCAGCAGCTTAGGTGGGTCGGGGCAAGAGACCCAGTACTTC. Translated, it gives CASSLGGSGQETQYF.

The V and J genes are TRBV20-1 and TRBJ1-2; 11 nucleotides agree with TRBD1. The CDR3 is made up of 16 amino acids. V dropped 0 bases and J dropped 4; count of bases not matched to a gene: 7. Looked up from germline, CDR1 is DFQATT and CDR2 is SNEGSKA (reference sequence). CDR3 residues: CSARDPGQGGFYGYTF. The CDR3 bases are TGCAGTGCTAGAGATCCGGGACAGGGGGGCTTCTATGGCTACACCTTC.

V usage is TRBV20-1 and J usage is TRBJ2-3, with D unclear. CDR3 size: 18 residues. The germline V gene has CDR1 DFQATT and CDR2 SNEGSKA (reference sequence). With 1 base removed from V and 2 bases from J, the gap between germline ends came to 22 bases. The CDR3 bases are TGCAGTGCTAGAGGTACAGTGGCCAGACGGATTTTCACAGATACGCAGTATTTT. This sequence encodes CSARGTVARRIFTDTQYF.

This clonotype was picked up many times. V usage is TRBV6-4 and J usage is TRBJ1-1; D might be TRBD1 (5 bases). The V and J ends lost 4 bases and 2 bases respectively, with 14 bases between them. CDR3 length: 15 residues. The germline gives CDR1 MRHNA, CDR2 SNTAGT. DNA for the CDR3: TGTGCCAGCAGTGCGACCTTTCAGGGCAACACTGAAGCTTTCTTT. This gives the protein CASSATFQGNTEAFF.

CDR3 amino acids: CSVESGNGYTF. The CDR3 region has the DNA TGCAGCGTTGAATCAGGGAATGGCTACACCTTC. The chain joins TRBV29-1 to TRBJ1-2; D may be TRBD1 (5 bases). The CDR3 contains 11 residues. The V and J ends lost 2 bases and 6 bases respectively, with 7 bases between them. The germline V gene encodes CDR1 SQVTM and CDR2 ANQGSEA.

As to this clonotype: With a much larger clone just one base away, this may be a read error. The rearrangement uses TRBV3-1 and TRBJ1-1; 9 bases line up with TRBD1. CDR1 is LGHDT and CDR2 is YNNKEL in the germline V gene (reference sequence). With 6 bases clipped from V and 4 bases from J, the junction kept 6 bases outside the gene matches. The CDR3 spans 14 residues. The CDR3 DNA sequence: TGTGCCAGCAGGAGGGACAGGGAGAGCACTGAAGCTTTCTTT. This encodes CASRRDRESTEAFF.

This clonotype was seen many times. CDR3 region: CASSRGQTSGLGANVLTF. CDR3 in DNA: TGTGCCAGCAGCCGCGGACAGACATCAGGACTTGGGGCCAACGTCCTGACTTTC. This chain connects TRBV6-2 or TRBV6-3 to TRBJ2-6; possibly TRBD1 for D (6 bases). Germline CDR1 reads MNHEY; CDR2 reads SVGEGT. The V gene lost 6 bases and the J gene lost 3 bases, with 21 bases spanning the gap. The CDR3 loop spans 18 amino acids.

The chain links TRBV5-1 to TRBJ1-1, with D hard to call. Trimming removed 4 bases at V and 4 bases at J, with 11 bases between. The CDR3 sequence is 13 residues long. Germline values: CDR1 SGHRS, CDR2 YFSETQ. The CDR3 sequence is CASSRGVVTEAFF. CDR3 sequence (DNA): TGCGCCAGCAGCCGGGGTGTTGTCACTGAAGCTTTCTTT. Complete variable domain (other parts from reference TRBV5-1 and TRBJ1-1): KAGVTQTPRYLIKTRGQQVTLSCSPISGHRSVSWYQQTPGQGLQFLFEYFSETQRNKGNFPGRFSGRQFSNSRSEMNVSTLELGDSALYLCASSRGVVTEAFFGQGTRLTVV.

The chain carries TRBV9 and TRBJ1-1; 10 nucleotides match TRBD1. This CDR3 is built from 15 residues. J lost 2 bases, V lost 3 bases, and 4 bases had no gene match. From germline, CDR1 is SGDLS and CDR2 YYNGEE. The CDR3 DNA follows: TGTGCCAGCAGCGCGACAGGGGGCCCCAACACTGAAGCTTTCTTT. This sequence encodes CASSATGGPNTEAFF.

The genes are TRBV2 and TRBJ2-7, with 8 nucleotides matching TRBD2. V was clipped by 5 bases and J by 13 bases; unmatched bases: 4. The CDR3 is 10 residues long. Germline CDR1 SNHLY, CDR2 FYNNEI. This CDR3 reads CASSSGGLYF. CDR3 sequence (DNA): TGTGCCAGCAGTAGCGGGGGACTCTACTTC.

The chain joins TRBV2 to TRBJ2-1; D possibly corresponds to TRBD2 (6 bases). V was shortened by 8 bases and J by 4 bases, with 12 bases between the two germline ends. The CDR3 is 13 amino acids. Germline V lookup: CDR1 SNHLY, CDR2 FYNNEI. The CDR3 bases are TGTGCCAGCCGGGACTCTACGTACAATGAGCAGTTCTTC. Translated, it gives CASRDSTYNEQFF.

For this clonotype: One end of the junction fails to match germline, which may point to a read error. The chain has TRBV7-8 and TRBJ2-5, with a tentative D call TRBD2 (6 bases). Per germline, CDR1 SGHVS and CDR2 FQNEAQ. The CDR3 totals 15 residues. Here the CDR3 DNA reads TGCGCCAGCAGCCAAGGATGGGGGGTAGGAGAGACCCAGTACTTC. Translation gives CASSQGWGVGETQYF.

This sequence joins TRBV20-1 and TRBJ1-2, with D maybe TRBD1 (6 bases). Germline CDR1 reads DFQATT; CDR2 reads SNEGSKA (reference sequence). V dropped 7 bases and J dropped 4 bases, with 16 bases sitting between them. The CDR3 sequence is 13 residues long. The CDR3 coding sequence is TGCAGTGGTAGCCGGGACATAGCCTATGGCTACACCTTC. Encoded protein: CSGSRDIAYGYTF.

This clonotype was counted between two and nine times. The V and J genes are TRBV19 and TRBJ1-6, with 9 bases that match TRBD1. Per the germline V gene, CDR1 is LNHDA and CDR2 is SQIVND (reference sequence). V shed 11 bases and J 10 bases; nucleotides not matched to a gene: 0. CDR3 size: 10 residues. CDR3 sequence reads: CAGQGSPLHF. In nucleotides, the CDR3 is TGTGCCGGACAGGGGTCACCCCTCCACTTT. The variable domain in full, completed from reference TRBV19 and TRBJ1-6, reads DGGITQSPKYLFRKEGQNVTLSCEQNLNHDAMYWYRQDPGQGLRLIYYSQIVNDFQKGDIAEGYSVSREKKESFPLTVTSAQKNPTAFYLCAGQGSPLHFGNGTRLTVT.

The J gene is TRBJ2-7, the V gene TRBV7-8; weak D call: TRBD2 (6 bases). The CDR3 totals 14 residues. V gave up 4 bases and J gave up 5 bases, with 15 bases separating them. In germline, CDR1 is SGHVS, CDR2 FQNEAQ. The chain's CDR3 is CASSYPLGGNEQYF. DNA of the CDR3: TGTGCCAGCAGCTATCCCCTCGGGGGAAACGAGCAGTACTTC.

This clonotype was counted many times. The chain links TRBV5-1 to TRBJ2-3, with TRBD2 matching over 13 bases. Losses at the gene ends were 3 bases for V and 3 bases for J; bases not matched to a gene: 7. The CDR3 sequence is 17 residues long. Germline V lookup: CDR1 SGHRS, CDR2 YFSETQ. The CDR3 spells CASSSRTSGGITDTQYF. The CDR3 bases are TGCGCCAGCAGCTCACGGACTAGCGGGGGTATAACAGATACGCAGTATTTT.

This clonotype was counted ten times or more. Here the CDR3 reads CSATRQDGNYGYTF. In DNA form, the CDR3 reads TGCAGTGCTACAAGACAGGACGGCAACTATGGCTACACCTTC. This chain connects TRBV20-1 to TRBJ1-2, with a tentative D call TRBD1 (6 bases). Germline CDR1 is DFQATT and CDR2 is SNEGSKA (reference sequence). The V and J ends lost 4 bases and 2 bases respectively, with 14 bases between them. The CDR3 covers 14 residues.

The V and J genes are TRBV7-2 and TRBJ2-5, with 8 bases identical to TRBD1. The CDR3 runs 15 residues. Germline CDR1 is SGHTA and CDR2 is FQGNSA. The V gene end was trimmed by 5 bases and the J gene end by 5 bases; junction bases not matched to a gene: 10. The CDR3 loop reads CASSAQGAFGETQYF. The CDR3 DNA reads as TGTGCCAGCAGCGCTCAGGGGGCATTCGGGGAGACCCAGTACTTC.

This clonotype showed up many times. The chain's CDR3 is CASSDGLAGGQETQYF. For the CDR3, the DNA is TGCGCCAGCAGCGATGGACTAGCGGGGGGGCAAGAGACCCAGTACTTC. This chain links TRBV5-1 with TRBJ2-5; 15 bases match TRBD2. This CDR3 is built from 16 residues. CDR1 and CDR2 (germline): SGHRS, YFSETQ. With 4 bases clipped from V and 2 bases from J, the junction kept 3 bases outside the gene matches.